Listed below are T cell receptor beta chains from one sample, sequenced in a study of T cell repertoires in cytomegalovirus infection. Each CDR3 protein is one row after TCRdb ran MiXCR on the reads. The profile shows around 490,000 distinct CDR3 sequences, around 27% of them singletons. Specimen: PBMCs. All receptors come from a human donor in good health (CMV status not recorded). Some clones in this sample may be carry-over from other donors' samples. CDR3s leave out the opening cysteine and the closing phenylalanine or tryptophan.

TRBV7-6,ASSVVAGVNNEQF
TRBV6-2/TRBV6-3,ASSYLRDEQY
TRBV9,ASSVGRSSYEQY
TRBV7-2,ASSVDRVSNQPQH
TRBV28,ASSLAENIQY
TRBV27,ASSFTSGSSYNEQF
TRBV6-2/TRBV6-3,ASSYMGGTDTQY
TRBV28,ASSPRRYRDRAMNTEAF
TRBV19,ASTPVHGFDPQH
TRBV7-2,ASSSNGLALRETQY
TRBV3-1,ASSQDAEYHGYT
TRBV6-2/TRBV6-3,ASSYSAARQPQH
TRBV12-3/TRBV12-4,ASSSTRPVTGAFSREQY
TRBV29-1,SVEEGAGSTDTQY
TRBV7-2,ASRHQSTGPSSYEQY
TRBV15,ATSRVTAVTGELF
TRBV5-4,ASSLEQGPYGYT
TRBV7-4,ASSLEMGQGGYNEQF
TRBV6-2/TRBV6-3,ASSYSTEMNTEAF
TRBV6-2/TRBV6-3,ASSYMQNTEAF
TRBV11-2,ASSPGTDTSTDTQY
TRBV11-2,ASSLGQHNYGYT
TRBV7-8,ASSQLLGNAEAF
TRBV19,ASSPRGGFYNEQF
TRBV7-8,ASSLRGTGGVETQY
TRBV7-8,ASSSPRDSNLYEQY
TRBV7-8,ASSVRLGNTEAF
TRBV6-2/TRBV6-3,ASSHLSGRITGELF
TRBV20-1,SARKDTNTGELF
TRBV19,ASSTPYTSTNEKLF
TRBV6-5,ASSYWGAAETQY
TRBV15,ATSRDAQPQH
TRBV2,ASSEVDRGGYT
TRBV19,ASSIVLAGPYNEQF
TRBV11-3,ASSLRSIGNEQF
TRBV7-2,ASSSGGNNYGYT
TRBV28,ASSLGSRAGAPLH
TRBV9,ASSVGGSRGSETQY